This TCR beta chain derives from a study of blood T cell repertoires in COVID-19. The wider study: The cDNA or gDNA used as material had been derived from T cells, B-cell-depleted T cells, or PBMCs.

V lost 0 bases and J lost 4; bases outside the gene matches: 10. Germline loops: CDR1 SGHRS, CDR2 YFSETQ. The CDR3 spans 17 residues. TCRdb keeps only in-frame clones here, not all; method: immunoSEQ multiplex PCR. This table holds roughly 260,000 clones, 75% to 90% found once. The rearrangement joins TRBV5-1 to TRBJ2-1; 7 positions match TRBD2. Sequenced sample: peripheral blood. The sequence was collected from a woman between 50 and 59 years old who had recovered from COVID-19. In DNA, the CDR3 is TGCGCCAGCAGCTTGGGGTCCCCTCTAGCGGTATACAATGAGCAGTTCTTC. Translating gives CASSLGSPLAVYNEQFF.